This T cell receptor (beta chain) is drawn from a study of long-term antiretroviral therapy in people with HIV. This CDR3 has 20 residues. Unmatched junction bases numbered 13, after V lost 3 bases and J lost 0 bases. Per the germline V gene, CDR1 is SGHNT and CDR2 is YYREEE (reference sequence). At survey level, the immunoSEQ assay was run in its v3.0 version. TCRdb keeps only in-frame clones here, not all; method: immunoSEQ multiplex PCR. The sample records approximately 36,000 clones, approximately 80% being singletons. This material consisted of unsorted PBMCs, taken 0.6 years after starting antiretroviral therapy. This rearrangement joins TRBV5-4 to TRBJ2-1; 12 bases align to TRBD2. This TCR derives from a man between 18 and 35 years old with HIV. CDR3 amino acids: CASSSRLAGVKRGSYNEQFF. The CDR3 DNA reads TGTGCCAGCAGCTCTAGACTAGCGGGAGTGAAGAGGGGCTCCTACAATGAGCAGTTCTTC. The full variable domain, rest sourced from reference TRBV5-4 and TRBJ2-1, is ETGVTQSPTHLIKTRGQQVTLRCSSQSGHNTVSWYQQALGQGPQFIFQYYREEENGRGNFPPRFSGLQFPNYSSELNVNALELDDSALYLCASSSRLAGVKRGSYNEQFFGPGTRLTVL.